The next 32 T cell receptor beta chains were all read from a single sample in a study of shared clonotypes between healthy human individuals. Libraries were prepared by immunoSEQ multiplex PCR; TCRdb keeps only in-frame clonotypes and omits some of them. The data show 800,000 to 1,200,000 clones, with approximately 80% seen just once and roughly 0.56% held by the top ten. Sequencing was done on a sample of memory CD4+ T cells from PBMCs. Documented subset: CD45RA-negative fraction. The source of these receptors is a man between 18 and 29 years old in good health. Some clones in this sample may be carry-over from other donors' samples.

The chain recombines TRBV6-5 with TRBJ2-7; tentatively, D is TRBD1 or TRBD2 (6 bases each). Trimming stripped 2 bases from V and 4 bases from J, with 15 bases between. In germline, CDR1 is MNHEY, CDR2 SVGAGI. The CDR3 covers 15 residues. CDR3 in DNA: TGTGCCAGCAGTTACCTGGGGGGCGCGGTTTACGAGCAGTACTTC. Translation: CASSYLGGAVYEQYF.

The chain combines TRBV19 with TRBJ1-1; 7 bases align to TRBD1. In germline, CDR1 is LNHDA, CDR2 SQIVND (reference sequence). J gave up 8 bases and V 5 bases, and 2 bases lay outside the gene matches. CDR3 length: 11 residues. Here the CDR3 DNA reads TGTGCCAGTAGTTCGACAGGGGAAGCTTTCTTT. Protein sequence: CASSSTGEAFF.

The chain couples TRBV5-1 to TRBJ1-2, with 10 positions matching TRBD1. The trim removed 6 bases at V and 7 bases at J, leaving 6 bases unmatched. This CDR3 has 13 residues. CDR1 SGHRS and CDR2 YFSETQ come from the germline V gene. The CDR3 DNA follows: TGCGCCAGCACGCCGGGACAGGGGCTTGGCTACACCTTC. This translates into CASTPGQGLGYTF.

The rearrangement joins TRBV11-2 to TRBJ1-2, with a weak D call TRBD1 (5 bases). Germline lookup yields CDR1 SGHAT and CDR2 FQNNGV. The V and J ends lost 6 bases and 4 bases respectively, with 24 bases between them. The CDR3 spans 17 residues. In DNA form, the CDR3 reads TGTGCCAGCAGTGCCCTCTCTGTCACGGGGCCGAGCTATGGCTACACCTTC. Encoded protein: CASSALSVTGPSYGYTF.

This clone was recorded once. The rearrangement links TRBV5-5 to TRBJ2-7; 9 nucleotides agree with TRBD1. The V segment lost 2 bases and the J segment 5 bases; nucleotides outside the gene matches: 8. Germline V CDR1 and CDR2: SGHKS, YYEKEE (reference sequence). This CDR3 contains 15 residues. The CDR3 nucleotides read TGTGCCAGCAGCTTCCGGGGACAGGGATCCGACGAGCAGTACTTC. Translation: CASSFRGQGSDEQYF.

The rearrangement links TRBV5-1 to TRBJ2-1; D not certain. Germline loops: CDR1 SGHRS, CDR2 YFSETQ. V was clipped by 4 bases and J by 7 bases, with 9 bases between them. The CDR3 is 12 amino acids. This chain's CDR3 is CASSASLNEQFF. CDR3 sequence (DNA): TGCGCCAGCAGCGCCTCCTTGAATGAGCAGTTCTTC.

Regarding this clone: This specimen includes other DNA sequences encoding the same CDR3. CDR3 nucleotides: TGTGCCAGCAGTCCCGGGACAGGGACAGATACGCAGTATTTT. Its translation: CASSPGTGTDTQYF. This rearrangement joins TRBV7-3 to TRBJ2-3; 9 positions agree with TRBD1. Germline CDR1 is SGHTA and CDR2 is FQGTGA. The CDR3 is 14 residues long. The J segment lost 3 bases and the V segment lost 6 bases, leaving 4 bases of the junction unmatched. Full variable domain (outside the CDR3, taken from reference TRBV7-3 and TRBJ2-3): GAGVSQTPSNKVTEKGKYVELRCDPISGHTALYWYRQSLGQGPEFLIYFQGTGAADDSGLPNDRFFAVRPEGSVSTLKIQRTERGDSAVYLCASSPGTGTDTQYFGPGTRLTVL.

The chain couples TRBV4-1 to TRBJ2-3; 11 bases align to TRBD1. The CDR3 totals 17 residues. The V gene end was trimmed by 2 bases and the J gene end by 0 bases; junction bases not matched to a gene: 4. CDR1 and CDR2 from the germline V gene are MGHRA and YSYEKL. Written as DNA, the CDR3 is TGCGCCAGCAGCCAACAAGGGACAGGGGGGAGCACAGATACGCAGTATTTT. This sequence encodes CASSQQGTGGSTDTQYF.

In its sample, this clone was seen a few times. This rearrangement joins TRBV5-1 to TRBJ2-3; maybe TRBD2 (5 bases). Germline CDR1 and CDR2: SGHRS and YFSETQ. V lost 7 bases and J lost 5, with 14 bases in between. This CDR3 has 13 amino acids. CDR3 DNA sequence: TGCGCCAGCGGAGGCGGGCCGGGAGATACGCAGTATTTT. This translates into CASGGGPGDTQYF.

The V and J genes are TRBV28 and TRBJ1-1, with 8 bases fitting TRBD1. The germline V gene encodes CDR1 MDHEN and CDR2 SYDVKM. The CDR3 is made up of 13 amino acids. The ends lost 2 bases at V and 11 bases at J; junction bases unmatched: 7. The CDR3 DNA follows: TGTGCCAGCAGTTTACAAGACAGGGGAATGGCTTTCTTT. This gives the protein CASSLQDRGMAFF.

V usage is TRBV27 and J usage is TRBJ1-5, with D possibly matching TRBD1 (5 bases). V lost 6 bases, J lost 6 bases, and 15 bases lay in between. The CDR3 has 14 amino acids. CDR1 and CDR2 (germline): MNHEY, SMNVEV (reference sequence). CDR3 in DNA: TGTGCCAGCAGCCCAGCAGGGAGACTTCAGCCCCAGCATTTT. Translating it yields CASSPAGRLQPQHF.

The table lists this clone with a few counts. CDR3 protein: CASSVGVLQGPQHF. CDR3 nucleotides: TGTGCCAGCAGTGTAGGGGTCCTCCAAGGGCCCCAGCATTTT. J is TRBJ1-5 and V is TRBV6-1; D is possibly TRBD1 (5 bases). The CDR3 contains 14 residues. Per germline, CDR1 MNHNS and CDR2 SASEGT. The V and J ends lost 4 bases and 9 bases respectively, with 16 bases between them.

This sequence joins TRBV2 and TRBJ2-2; no definite D call. The CDR3 covers 15 residues. Germline CDR1 SNHLY, CDR2 FYNNEI. The V end was cut by 2 bases, the J end by 1 base, with 8 bases between. CDR3 in amino acids: CASSEYGENTGELFF. The CDR3 bases are TGTGCCAGCAGTGAATACGGAGAGAACACCGGGGAGCTGTTTTTT.

This sequence joins TRBV19 and TRBJ1-5; 8 nucleotides match TRBD1. The J segment lost 2 bases and the V segment lost 7 bases, leaving 1 base of the junction unmatched. Germline V gene lookup returns CDR1 LNHDA and CDR2 SQIVND (reference sequence). This CDR3 has 13 residues. Here the CDR3 reads CASMDRGNQPQHF. For the CDR3, the DNA is TGTGCCAGTATGGACAGGGGCAATCAGCCCCAGCATTTT.

V and J are TRBV18 and TRBJ1-1; the D gene is possibly TRBD1 (5 bases). The CDR3 contains 12 residues. V was cut by 3 bases and J by 3 bases, with 5 bases left in between. Germline loops: CDR1 KGHSH, CDR2 LQKENI. The CDR3 DNA reads as TGTGCCAGCTCACCGGGGGACACTGAAGCTTTCTTT. Its protein is CASSPGDTEAFF.

The chain links TRBV27 to TRBJ2-7, with TRBD2 matching over 10 bases. Trimming took 6 bases from V and 3 from J; bases not matched to a gene: 8. Germline CDR1 and CDR2: MNHEY and SMNVEV (reference sequence). The CDR3 loop spans 15 amino acids. The CDR3 protein is CASRRGAGGYYEQYF. The CDR3 DNA follows: TGTGCCAGCAGGCGGGGAGCGGGAGGGTACTACGAGCAGTACTTC.

This clone was observed a few times. V usage is TRBV6-5 and J usage is TRBJ1-1, with D uncertain. The germline V and J ends were trimmed by 4 bases and 3 bases, with 3 bases remaining between them. This CDR3 has 11 amino acids. Germline V gives CDR1 MNHEY, CDR2 SVGAGI. The CDR3: CASSSYTEAFF. As DNA, the CDR3 is TGTGCCAGCAGTTCGTACACTGAAGCTTTCTTT.

This clone was observed at least ten times. The CDR3 region has the DNA TGTGCCAGCAGTGACGTCACTAGCGGCTCCTACGAGCAGTACTTC. Protein product: CASSDVTSGSYEQYF. The chain couples TRBV2 to TRBJ2-7; 8 nucleotides line up with TRBD2. V was clipped by 3 bases and J by 0 bases; unmatched bases: 4. The CDR3 runs to 15 residues. Germline assignment: CDR1 SNHLY and CDR2 FYNNEI.

The chain has TRBV7-2 and TRBJ1-5; TRBD1 agrees at 9 bases. CDR3 length equals 15 residues. V dropped 5 bases and J dropped 3; count of bases not matched to a gene: 5. Per germline, CDR1 SGHTA and CDR2 FQGNSA. The CDR3 reads CASSPTGGNNQPQHF. CDR3 bases: TGTGCCAGCAGCCCAACAGGGGGCAACAATCAGCCCCAGCATTTT.

The V gene is TRBV2, the J gene TRBJ1-1; the match to TRBD1 covers 10 bases. The CDR3 runs to 12 residues. V lost 6 bases and J lost 9; bases outside the gene matches: 4. Germline assignment: CDR1 SNHLY and CDR2 FYNNEI. The chain's CDR3 is CASRDRGYQAFF. CDR3 DNA sequence: TGTGCCAGCAGGGACAGGGGGTATCAAGCTTTCTTT.

The genes are TRBV6-1 and TRBJ1-1, with D unclear. With 2 bases removed from V and 3 bases from J, the gap between germline ends came to 19 bases. The CDR3 totals 17 residues. From germline, CDR1 is MNHNS and CDR2 SASEGT. The CDR3: CASSEWAPWERDTEAFF. The CDR3 DNA sequence: TGTGCCAGCAGTGAATGGGCACCATGGGAGCGAGACACTGAAGCTTTCTTT.

This chain's CDR3 is CASRGDQYNEQFF. The CDR3, as DNA: TGTGCCAGCAGGGGGGACCAGTACAATGAGCAGTTCTTC. V usage is TRBV28 and J usage is TRBJ2-1; the D call may be TRBD1 or TRBD2 (5 bases each). The CDR3 length is 13 residues. V lost 6 bases, J lost 4 bases, and 10 bases lay in between. From germline, CDR1 is MDHEN and CDR2 SYDVKM.

CDR3 residues: CASSPADRTNEKLFF. CDR3 DNA: TGTGCCAGCAGCCCAGCAGATAGAACTAATGAAAAACTGTTTTTT. V is TRBV16 and J is TRBJ1-4; D uncertain. There are 15 residues in the CDR3. Trimming shortened V by 4 bases and J by 1 base, and 10 bases separated the two germline ends. Germline CDR1 is KGHSY and CDR2 is FQNENV.

The chain is built from TRBV29-1 and TRBJ2-5; tentative D call: TRBD1 (5 bases). Judging by the DNA end, TRBJ2-7 fits better; the J call may be wrong. Germline V gene lookup returns CDR1 SQVTM and CDR2 ANQGSEA. There are 14 residues in the CDR3. Written as DNA, the CDR3 is TGCAGCGTTGAAGAGGACACTGTACCCTACGAGCAGTACTTC. Amino acid sequence: CSVEEDTVPYEQYF.

V gene TRBV5-5 combines with J gene TRBJ1-2; no definite D call. V was cut by 2 bases and J by 1 base, with 12 bases left in between. This CDR3 spans 15 amino acids. The germline V gene has CDR1 SGHKS and CDR2 YYEKEE (reference sequence). CDR3 region: CASSFEGRNNYGYTF. CDR3 coding DNA: TGTGCCAGCAGCTTTGAAGGGCGGAATAACTATGGCTACACCTTC.

This clone was seen a few times. The sample carries other DNA sequences with the same CDR3. The rearrangement uses TRBV5-1 and TRBJ2-7, with D uncertain. CDR1 is SGHRS and CDR2 is YFSETQ in the germline V gene. The CDR3 length is 12 residues. The V end lost 4 bases, the J end lost 3 bases, and 8 bases lay between the germline ends. The CDR3 is CASSRDLYEQYF. In nucleotides, the CDR3 is TGCGCCAGCAGCAGGGATCTCTACGAGCAGTACTTC.

The rearrangement links TRBV7-9 to TRBJ2-5; TRBD1 matches at 9 bases. The CDR3 contains 14 residues. Germline CDR1 and CDR2: SEHNR and FQNEAQ (reference sequence). The trim removed 4 bases at V and 11 bases at J, leaving 11 bases unmatched. In nucleotides, the CDR3 is TGTGCCAGCAGCTCGGGGGCCACAGGGGGCAAGCAGTACTTC. This translates into CASSSGATGGKQYF.

J is TRBJ2-7 and V is TRBV28; D uncertain. The CDR3 length is 13 residues. Germline V gene data show CDR1 as MDHEN and CDR2 as SYDVKM. The V end lost 2 bases, the J end lost 1 base, and 6 bases lay between the germline ends. The chain's CDR3 is CASSLRLSYEQYF. DNA for the CDR3: TGTGCCAGCAGTTTAAGATTGTCCTACGAGCAGTACTTC.

This chain uses TRBV5-1 with TRBJ2-7; D call uncertain. This CDR3 region has 15 residues. V shed 1 base and J shed 4 bases, with 15 bases lying between them. In germline, CDR1 is SGHRS, CDR2 YFSETQ. The chain's CDR3 is CASSLFGGVSYEQYF. CDR3 coding DNA: TGCGCCAGCAGCTTGTTCGGCGGAGTGTCTTACGAGCAGTACTTC.

V usage is TRBV15 and J usage is TRBJ1-2, with a possible D match to TRBD1 (5 bases). The CDR3 loop spans 13 amino acids. V lost 2 bases, J lost 8 bases, and 12 bases lay in between. Germline V gene data show CDR1 as LNHNV and CDR2 as YYDKDF (reference sequence). CDR3: CATSRSDRHGYTF. CDR3 nucleotides: TGTGCCACCAGCAGATCCGACAGACACGGCTACACCTTC.

The rearrangement joins TRBV29-1 to TRBJ2-6, with a possible D match to TRBD2 (6 bases). CDR1 is SQVTM, CDR2 ANQGSEA, per germline. The CDR3 is 16 amino acids. V lost 3 bases and J lost 0, with 12 bases in between. The CDR3 DNA reads TGCAGCGTTGAGCAAGCGGGCTACTCTGGGGCCAACGTCCTGACTTTC. Residues: CSVEQAGYSGANVLTF. The variable domain in full, completed from reference TRBV29-1 and TRBJ2-6, reads SAVISQKPSRDICQRGTSLTIQCQVDSQVTMMFWYRQQPGQSLTLIATANQGSEATYESGFVIDKFPISRPNLTFSTLTVSNMSPEDSSIYLCSVEQAGYSGANVLTFGAGSRLTVL.

The V and J genes are TRBV7-2 and TRBJ1-2; D is unresolved. This CDR3 has 15 amino acids. V lost 5 bases, J lost 7 bases, and 20 bases lay in between. The V gene's germline CDR1 is SGHTA and CDR2 FQGNSA. The CDR3 loop reads CASSPSQGSFRGYTF. CDR3 in DNA: TGTGCCAGCAGCCCCTCCCAAGGATCCTTTCGTGGCTACACCTTC. Together with reference TRBV7-2 and TRBJ1-2, the CDR3 gives the full variable domain: GAGVSQSPSNKVTEKGKDVELRCDPISGHTALYWYRQSLGQGLEFLIYFQGNSAPDKSGLPSDRFSAERTGGSVSTLTIQRTQQEDSAVYLCASSPSQGSFRGYTFGSGTRLTVV.